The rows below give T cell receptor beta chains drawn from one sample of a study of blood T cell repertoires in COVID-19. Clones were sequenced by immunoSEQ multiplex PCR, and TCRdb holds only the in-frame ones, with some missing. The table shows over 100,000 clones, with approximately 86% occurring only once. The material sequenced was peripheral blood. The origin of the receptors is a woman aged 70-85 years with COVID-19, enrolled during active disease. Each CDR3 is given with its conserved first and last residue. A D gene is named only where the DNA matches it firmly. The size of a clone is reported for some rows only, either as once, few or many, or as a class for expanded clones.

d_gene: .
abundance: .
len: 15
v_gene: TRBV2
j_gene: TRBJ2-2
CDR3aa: CASSDGSAGTGELFF
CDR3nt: TGTGCCAGCAGTGATGGGTCAGCGGGCACCGGGGAGCTGTTTTTT

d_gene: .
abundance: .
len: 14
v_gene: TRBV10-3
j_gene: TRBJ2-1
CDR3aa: CAISGRGEYNEQFF
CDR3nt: TGTGCCATCAGTGGACGGGGAGAGTACAATGAGCAGTTCTTC

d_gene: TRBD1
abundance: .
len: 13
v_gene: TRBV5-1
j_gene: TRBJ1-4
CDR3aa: CASSIGTAEKLFF
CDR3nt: TGCGCCAGCAGCATAGGGACAGCTGAAAAACTGTTTTTT

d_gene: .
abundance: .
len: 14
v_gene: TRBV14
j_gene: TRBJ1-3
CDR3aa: CASSPTHSGNTIYF
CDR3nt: TGTGCCAGCAGCCCGACACACTCTGGAAACACCATATATTTT

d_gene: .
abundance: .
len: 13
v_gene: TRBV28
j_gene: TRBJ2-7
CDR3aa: CASSPGSSYEQYF
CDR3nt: TGTGCCAGCAGCCCCGGTAGCTCCTACGAGCAGTACTTC

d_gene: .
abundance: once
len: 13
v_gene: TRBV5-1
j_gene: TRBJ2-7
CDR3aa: CASGQAGGYEQYF
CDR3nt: TGCGCCTCTGGCCAGGCAGGGGGGTACGAGCAGTACTTC

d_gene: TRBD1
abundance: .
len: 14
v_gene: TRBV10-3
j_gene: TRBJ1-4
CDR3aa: CAISERQGGEKLFF
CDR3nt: TGTGCCATCAGTGAGAGACAGGGTGGGGAAAAACTGTTTTTT

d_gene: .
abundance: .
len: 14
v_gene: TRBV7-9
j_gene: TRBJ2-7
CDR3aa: CASSLSTGFYEQYF
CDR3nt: TGTGCCAGCAGCCTCTCAACAGGGTTCTACGAGCAGTACTTC

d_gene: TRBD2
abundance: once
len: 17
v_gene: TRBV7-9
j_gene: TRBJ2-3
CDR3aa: CASSPGGAPLRADTQYF
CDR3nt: TGTGCCAGCAGCCCCGGGGGGGCCCCTCTTCGGGCAGATACGCAGTATTTT

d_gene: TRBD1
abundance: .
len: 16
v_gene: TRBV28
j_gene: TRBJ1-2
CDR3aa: CASSFPDGTGGDGYTF
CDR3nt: TGTGCCAGCAGTTTCCCCGACGGGACAGGGGGAGATGGCTACACCTTC

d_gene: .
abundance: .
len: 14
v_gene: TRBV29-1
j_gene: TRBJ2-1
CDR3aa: CSVYIDSSYNEQFF
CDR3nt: TGCAGCGTTTACATTGATTCCTCCTACAATGAGCAGTTCTTC

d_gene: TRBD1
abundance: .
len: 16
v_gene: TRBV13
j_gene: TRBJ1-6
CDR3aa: CASSRSNRGVNSPLHF
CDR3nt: TGTGCCAGCAGCCGATCTAACAGGGGGGTTAATTCACCCCTCCACTTT

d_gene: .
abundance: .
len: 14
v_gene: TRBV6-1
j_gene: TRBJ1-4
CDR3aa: CASSENMVREKLFF
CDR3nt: TGTGCCAGCAGTGAAAACATGGTGAGGGAAAAACTGTTTTTT